These T cell receptor beta chains were read from a single sample in a study of blood T cell repertoires in COVID-19. This table comes from immunoSEQ multiplex PCR, and its TCRdb copy is limited to in-frame clones, with some not included. This table has 250,000 to 300,000 clones, 70% to 90% appearing once. Sample: peripheral blood. These receptors were taken from a woman in her forties who had recovered from COVID-19. Each CDR3 is given with its conserved first and last residue. D genes are given only for firm matches. Only part of the rows carry a size: once, few, many, or a class if the clone is expanded.

abundance: NA; v_gene: TRBV5-1; d_gene: TRBD1; j_gene: TRBJ2-5; CDR3aa: CASSGGQGAPRETQYF; CDR3nt: TGCGCCAGCAGCGGAGGACAGGGGGCGCCCCGGGAGACCCAGTACTTC
abundance: once; v_gene: TRBV18; d_gene: TRBD1; j_gene: TRBJ2-6; CDR3aa: CASSPLGRGRSGANVLTF; CDR3nt: TGTGCCAGCTCACCCTTGGGCAGGGGGCGTTCTGGGGCCAACGTCCTGACTTTC
abundance: NA; v_gene: TRBV5-8; d_gene: NA; j_gene: TRBJ2-7; CDR3aa: CASSPRERSSYEQYF; CDR3nt: TGTGCCAGCAGCCCTCGGGAGCGGAGCTCCTACGAGCAGTACTTC
abundance: NA; v_gene: TRBV5-4; d_gene: TRBD2; j_gene: TRBJ2-7; CDR3aa: CASSPTSGSSYEQYF; CDR3nt: TGTGCCAGCAGCCCCACTAGCGGAAGCTCCTACGAGCAGTACTTC
abundance: NA; v_gene: TRBV11-1; d_gene: NA; j_gene: TRBJ1-3; CDR3aa: CASSLLGREDTIYF; CDR3nt: TGTGCCAGCAGCTTGTTGGGGCGAGAGGACACCATATATTTT
abundance: NA; v_gene: TRBV18; d_gene: TRBD1; j_gene: TRBJ2-4; CDR3aa: CASSPPDRGIQYF; CDR3nt: TGTGCCAGCTCACCACCGGACAGGGGCATTCAGTACTTC
abundance: NA; v_gene: TRBV6-2/TRBV6-3; d_gene: NA; j_gene: TRBJ2-1; CDR3aa: CASSPRGNPYNEQFF; CDR3nt: TGTGCCAGCAGTCCCCGGGGTAACCCCTACAATGAGCAGTTCTTC
abundance: NA; v_gene: TRBV5-1; d_gene: NA; j_gene: TRBJ2-2; CDR3aa: CASSLEGRVFTGELFF; CDR3nt: TGCGCCAGCAGCTTGGAGGGCAGGGTGTTCACCGGGGAGCTGTTTTTT
abundance: NA; v_gene: TRBV30; d_gene: TRBD1; j_gene: TRBJ1-5; CDR3aa: CAWAPRTGVGNQPQHF; CDR3nt: TGTGCCTGGGCCCCCCGGACAGGGGTTGGCAATCAGCCCCAGCATTTT
abundance: NA; v_gene: TRBV7-9; d_gene: TRBD2; j_gene: TRBJ2-3; CDR3aa: CASSSSTSRADTQYF; CDR3nt: TGTGCCAGCAGCTCATCGACTAGCCGCGCAGATACGCAGTATTTT
abundance: NA; v_gene: TRBV24-1; d_gene: TRBD2; j_gene: TRBJ2-3; CDR3aa: CATSDGPSGRAQYF; CDR3nt: TGTGCCACCAGTGATGGCCCTAGCGGGAGGGCCCAGTATTTT
abundance: few; v_gene: TRBV7-6; d_gene: TRBD2; j_gene: TRBJ2-7; CDR3aa: CASSRPGEGPYEQYF; CDR3nt: TGTGCCAGCAGCCGCCCCGGGGAGGGCCCCTACGAGCAGTACTTC
abundance: few; v_gene: TRBV3-1/TRBV3-2; d_gene: NA; j_gene: TRBJ2-3; CDR3aa: CASSPLWATDTQYF; CDR3nt: TGTGCCAGCAGCCCACTTTGGGCGACAGATACGCAGTATTTT
abundance: NA; v_gene: TRBV5-6; d_gene: NA; j_gene: TRBJ1-2; CDR3aa: CASSFWGLGYGYTF; CDR3nt: TGTGCCAGCAGCTTTTGGGGGCTCGGCTATGGCTACACCTTC
abundance: NA; v_gene: TRBV13; d_gene: NA; j_gene: TRBJ2-4; CDR3aa: CASSLQGPGNIQYF; CDR3nt: TGTGCCAGCAGCTTACAGGGGCCGGGGAACATTCAGTACTTC
abundance: NA; v_gene: TRBV27; d_gene: TRBD1; j_gene: TRBJ1-5; CDR3aa: CASSLGTGSDQPQHF; CDR3nt: TGTGCCAGCAGTCTCGGGACAGGGTCCGATCAGCCCCAGCATTTT
abundance: few; v_gene: TRBV6-2/TRBV6-3; d_gene: NA; j_gene: TRBJ1-6; CDR3aa: CASSRSQGGAQRLSSPLHF; CDR3nt: TGTGCCAGCAGTCGCTCACAAGGCGGGGCCCAGCGCCTAAGTTCACCCCTCCACTTT
abundance: NA; v_gene: TRBV6-6; d_gene: TRBD2; j_gene: TRBJ2-2; CDR3aa: CASSPRGVANTGELFF; CDR3nt: TGTGCCAGCAGTCCCCGGGGGGTCGCGAACACCGGGGAGCTGTTTTTT
abundance: NA; v_gene: TRBV15; d_gene: NA; j_gene: TRBJ1-2; CDR3aa: CATSRGGYGYTF; CDR3nt: TGTGCCACCAGCAGGGGGGGTTATGGCTACACCTTC
abundance: NA; v_gene: TRBV4-1; d_gene: NA; j_gene: TRBJ1-5; CDR3aa: CASSQDDRSNQPQHF; CDR3nt: TGCGCCAGCAGCCAAGATGACAGGAGCAATCAGCCCCAGCATTTT
abundance: NA; v_gene: TRBV10-2; d_gene: NA; j_gene: TRBJ1-3; CDR3aa: CASLKTMGMGALGNTIYF; CDR3nt: TGCGCCAGCCTGAAGACTATGGGGATGGGGGCCCTCGGAAACACCATATATTTT
abundance: NA; v_gene: TRBV6-5; d_gene: NA; j_gene: TRBJ1-1; CDR3aa: CASSYRNTEAFF; CDR3nt: TGTGCCAGCAGTTACCGTAACACTGAAGCTTTCTTT
abundance: NA; v_gene: TRBV6-2/TRBV6-3; d_gene: NA; j_gene: TRBJ1-1; CDR3aa: CASSPVQEGKTEAFF; CDR3nt: TGTGCCAGCAGCCCCGTCCAGGAAGGAAAGACTGAAGCTTTCTTT
abundance: NA; v_gene: TRBV6-5; d_gene: NA; j_gene: TRBJ2-7; CDR3aa: CASSQTSGVLGQYF; CDR3nt: TGTGCCAGCAGCCAAACCTCGGGGGTATTGGGACAGTACTTC
abundance: NA; v_gene: TRBV3-1/TRBV3-2; d_gene: NA; j_gene: TRBJ1-1; CDR3aa: CASSLTSEAFF; CDR3nt: TGTGCCAGCAGCTTGACATCTGAAGCTTTCTTT
abundance: NA; v_gene: TRBV5-6; d_gene: NA; j_gene: TRBJ1-2; CDR3aa: CASSLVGSDYYGYTF; CDR3nt: TGTGCCAGCAGCTTGGTTGGCAGTGACTACTATGGCTACACCTTC
abundance: NA; v_gene: TRBV11-3; d_gene: NA; j_gene: TRBJ2-1; CDR3aa: CASSLVTRIASYNEQFF; CDR3nt: TGTGCCAGCAGCTTAGTCACCAGGATAGCGTCCTACAATGAGCAGTTCTTC
abundance: NA; v_gene: TRBV11-3; d_gene: TRBD2; j_gene: TRBJ2-1; CDR3aa: CASSSSGGYNEQFF; CDR3nt: TGTGCCAGCAGCTCTAGCGGGGGATACAATGAGCAGTTCTTC
abundance: NA; v_gene: TRBV18; d_gene: TRBD1; j_gene: TRBJ1-5; CDR3aa: CASSPQGAGQPQHF; CDR3nt: TGTGCCAGCTCACCACAGGGGGCGGGACAGCCCCAGCATTTT
abundance: NA; v_gene: TRBV7-3; d_gene: NA; j_gene: TRBJ2-5; CDR3aa: CASSLGQGPQETQYF; CDR3nt: TGTGCCAGCAGCTTAGGTCAGGGCCCACAAGAGACCCAGTACTTC
abundance: once; v_gene: TRBV7-6; d_gene: TRBD2; j_gene: TRBJ2-5; CDR3aa: CASSLRLAPAQETQYF; CDR3nt: TGTGCCAGCAGCCTCCGACTAGCGCCCGCCCAAGAGACCCAGTACTTC
abundance: NA; v_gene: TRBV5-1; d_gene: TRBD1; j_gene: TRBJ1-2; CDR3aa: CASSTQGQETYGYTF; CDR3nt: TGCGCCAGCAGCACCCAAGGACAGGAAACCTATGGCTACACCTTC
abundance: NA; v_gene: TRBV9; d_gene: NA; j_gene: TRBJ1-2; CDR3aa: CASSSGGDYGYTF; CDR3nt: TGTGCCAGCAGCTCAGGAGGGGACTATGGCTACACCTTC
abundance: NA; v_gene: TRBV11-1; d_gene: NA; j_gene: TRBJ1-2; CDR3aa: CASSLSVWALDYGYTF; CDR3nt: TGTGCCAGCAGCTTAAGTGTTTGGGCCCTGGACTATGGCTACACCTTC
abundance: NA; v_gene: TRBV9; d_gene: TRBD2; j_gene: TRBJ2-7; CDR3aa: CASSAGGSWYEQYF; CDR3nt: TGTGCCAGCAGCGCTGGCGGGAGTTGGTACGAGCAGTACTTC
abundance: NA; v_gene: TRBV30; d_gene: NA; j_gene: TRBJ1-6; CDR3aa: CAWKVQGPNSPLHF; CDR3nt: TGTGCCTGGAAGGTGCAGGGCCCGAATTCACCCCTCCACTTT
abundance: NA; v_gene: TRBV11-1; d_gene: TRBD2; j_gene: TRBJ2-1; CDR3aa: CASSSTGTRGEQFF; CDR3nt: TGTGCCAGCAGCTCGACGGGGACTAGGGGTGAGCAGTTCTTC
abundance: NA; v_gene: TRBV30; d_gene: TRBD2; j_gene: TRBJ2-4; CDR3aa: CAWSVMGLAGVSKNIQYF; CDR3nt: TGTGCCTGGAGTGTGATGGGGTTAGCGGGAGTCTCGAAAAACATTCAGTACTTC
abundance: NA; v_gene: TRBV5-4; d_gene: NA; j_gene: TRBJ2-4; CDR3aa: CASSAPQVAKNIQYF; CDR3nt: TGTGCCAGCAGCGCACCCCAGGTAGCCAAAAACATTCAGTACTTC